This T cell receptor beta chain was recovered during a study of CD8 T cells in ankylosing spondylitis. The TCR beta libraries were generated through quantitative 5'-RACE incorporating molecular barcodes. TCRdb re-analysed the 5' RACE reads in MiXCR, keeping a single row per CDR3 protein. The table has around 490,000 distinct CDR3 sequences, approximately 5.3% seen once. Whole-study findings and limits: Significant enrichment of disease-linked clones was reportedly seen in matched ankylosing spondylitis synovial fluid. Disease-linked clones bore a CD8+ phenotype and were relatively rare in peripheral blood. Within ankylosing spondylitis blood, a TCR beta motif made up of roughly eight highly homologous variants appeared to be characteristic.

In this sample, this clonotype turned up many times. What it recognizes is unknown. This CDR3 is built from 15 residues. The germline CDR1 and CDR2 sequences are DFQATT and SNEGSKA (reference sequence). V was pared by 5 bases and J by 6 bases, with 9 bases of the junction left unmatched. V gene TRBV20-1 combines with J gene TRBJ2-2; 10 bases match TRBD2. Sequencing was done on a sample of blood, either unsorted or a sorted T cell fraction (not recorded which). This receptor was taken from a male donor with ankylosing spondylitis. The CDR3: CSARSGREAAGELFF. The CDR3 region has the DNA TGCAGTGCTCGGAGCGGGAGGGAAGCCGCCGGGGAGCTGTTTTTT.